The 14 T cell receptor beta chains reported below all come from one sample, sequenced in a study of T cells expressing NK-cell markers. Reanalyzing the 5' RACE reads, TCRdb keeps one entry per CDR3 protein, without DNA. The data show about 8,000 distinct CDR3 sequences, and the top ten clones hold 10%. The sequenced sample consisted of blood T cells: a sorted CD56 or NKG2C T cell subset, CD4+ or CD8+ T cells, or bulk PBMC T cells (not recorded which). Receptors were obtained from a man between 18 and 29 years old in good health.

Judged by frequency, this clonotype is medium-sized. This CDR3 is CASSQDLGTGDHEQYF. The chain joins TRBV4-3 to TRBJ2-7; with no DNA, the TCRdb D assignment of TRBD1 cannot be verified. CDR1 LGHNA and CDR2 YSLEER come from the germline V gene. The CDR3 sequence is 16 residues long.

CDR3 residues: CASRPYEGGPDTQYF. The genes are TRBV6-1 and TRBJ2-3; the D gene TCRdb calls, TRBD2, cannot be checked with no DNA. CDR1 and CDR2 (germline): MNHNS, SASEGT. This CDR3 has 15 residues.

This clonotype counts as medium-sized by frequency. The CDR3 region is CSVDLGAATGELFF. This rearrangement joins TRBV29-1 to TRBJ2-2. Per germline, CDR1 SQVTM and CDR2 ANQGSEA. CDR3 length: 14 residues.

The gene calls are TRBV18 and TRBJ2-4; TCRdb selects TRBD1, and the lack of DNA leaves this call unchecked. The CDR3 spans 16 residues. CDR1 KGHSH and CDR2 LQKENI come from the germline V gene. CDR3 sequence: CASSGRDRVAKNIQYF.

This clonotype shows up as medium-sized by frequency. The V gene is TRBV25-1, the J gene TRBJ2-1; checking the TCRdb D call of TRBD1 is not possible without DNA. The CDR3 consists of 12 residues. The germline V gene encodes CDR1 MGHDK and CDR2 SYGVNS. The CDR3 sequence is CASKNRGNEQFF.

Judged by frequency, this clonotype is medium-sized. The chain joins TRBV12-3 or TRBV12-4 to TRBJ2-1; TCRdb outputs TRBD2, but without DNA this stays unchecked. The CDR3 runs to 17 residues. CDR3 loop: CASSLVLLSGGHNEQFF.

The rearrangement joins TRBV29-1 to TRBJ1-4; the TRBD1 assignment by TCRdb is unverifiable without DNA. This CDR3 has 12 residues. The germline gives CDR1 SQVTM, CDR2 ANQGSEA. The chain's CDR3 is CSAGGANEKLFF.

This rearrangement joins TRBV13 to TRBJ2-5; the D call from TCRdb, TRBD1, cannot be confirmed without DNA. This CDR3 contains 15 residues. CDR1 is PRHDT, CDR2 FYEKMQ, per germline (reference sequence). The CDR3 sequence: CASSFRQGAGETQYF.

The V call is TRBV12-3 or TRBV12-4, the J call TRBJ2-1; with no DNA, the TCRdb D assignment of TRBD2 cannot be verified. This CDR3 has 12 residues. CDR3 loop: CASGAVLGEQFF.

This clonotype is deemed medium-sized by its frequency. The CDR3 loop is CASSLTGSTDTQYF. The V gene is TRBV28, the J gene TRBJ2-3; TCRdb's D call, TRBD1, is unchecked because there is no DNA. Germline CDR1 and CDR2: MDHEN and SYDVKM. This CDR3 is built from 14 residues.

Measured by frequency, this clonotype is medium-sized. CDR3 sequence reads: CASSQAGRGGNSPLHF. V gene TRBV4-1 combines with J gene TRBJ1-6; with no DNA, the TCRdb D assignment of TRBD1 cannot be verified. This CDR3 is 16 amino acids long. Germline V lookup: CDR1 MGHRA, CDR2 YSYEKL.

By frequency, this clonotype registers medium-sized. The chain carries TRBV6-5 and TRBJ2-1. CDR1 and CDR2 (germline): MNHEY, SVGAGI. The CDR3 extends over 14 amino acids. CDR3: CASSYYEGWNEQFF.

CDR3 loop: CASSPSGLAGRWPDTQYF. V usage is TRBV11-2 and J usage is TRBJ2-3; checking the TCRdb D call of TRBD2 is not possible without DNA. The CDR3 extends over 18 amino acids. Germline V gives CDR1 SGHAT, CDR2 FQNNGV.

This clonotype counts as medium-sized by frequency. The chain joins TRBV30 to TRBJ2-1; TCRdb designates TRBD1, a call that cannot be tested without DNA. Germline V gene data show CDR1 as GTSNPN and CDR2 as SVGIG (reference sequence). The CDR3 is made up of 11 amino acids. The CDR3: CAHDSSNEQFF.